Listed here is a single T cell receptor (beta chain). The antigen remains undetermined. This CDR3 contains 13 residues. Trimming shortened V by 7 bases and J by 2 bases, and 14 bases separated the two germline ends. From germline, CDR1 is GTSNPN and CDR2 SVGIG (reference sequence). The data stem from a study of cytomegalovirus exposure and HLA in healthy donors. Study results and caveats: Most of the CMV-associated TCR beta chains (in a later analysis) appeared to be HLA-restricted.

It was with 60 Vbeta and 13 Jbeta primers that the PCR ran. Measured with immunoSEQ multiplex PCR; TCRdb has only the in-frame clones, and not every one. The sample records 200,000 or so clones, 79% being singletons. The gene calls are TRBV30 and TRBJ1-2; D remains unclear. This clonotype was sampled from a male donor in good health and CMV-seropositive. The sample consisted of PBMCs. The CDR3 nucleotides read TGTGCCTCCTGGAGCGTATACAACTATGGCTACACCTTC. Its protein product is CASWSVYNYGYTF.